The clone carrying this T cell receptor (beta chain) was seen only once. Its antigen is unknown. This record belongs to a study of cytomegalovirus exposure and HLA in healthy donors. Points from the study as a whole: Donors belonging to an Asian-associated ancestry cluster reportedly showed fewer N-insertions in productive TCRs than the roughly 670-donor mean, according to what a later analysis found.

13 Jbeta primers and 60 Vbeta primers were used for the PCR. Method: immunoSEQ multiplex PCR; TCRdb's copy keeps in-frame clones and lacks some. The sample shows around 250,000 clones, around 81% of them seen only once. V lost 10 bases and J lost 4; bases outside the gene matches: 7. Germline values: CDR1 MNHNS, CDR2 SASEGT. CDR3 size: 13 residues. V usage is TRBV6-1 and J usage is TRBJ1-3; 7 bases are a match to TRBD1. Sequencing input: PBMCs. This TCR derives from a woman between 55 and 75 years old in good health and CMV-seropositive. CDR3 sequence reads: CATKRGQGNTIYF. Here the CDR3 DNA reads TGTGCCACCAAAAGGGGACAGGGAAACACCATATATTTT.